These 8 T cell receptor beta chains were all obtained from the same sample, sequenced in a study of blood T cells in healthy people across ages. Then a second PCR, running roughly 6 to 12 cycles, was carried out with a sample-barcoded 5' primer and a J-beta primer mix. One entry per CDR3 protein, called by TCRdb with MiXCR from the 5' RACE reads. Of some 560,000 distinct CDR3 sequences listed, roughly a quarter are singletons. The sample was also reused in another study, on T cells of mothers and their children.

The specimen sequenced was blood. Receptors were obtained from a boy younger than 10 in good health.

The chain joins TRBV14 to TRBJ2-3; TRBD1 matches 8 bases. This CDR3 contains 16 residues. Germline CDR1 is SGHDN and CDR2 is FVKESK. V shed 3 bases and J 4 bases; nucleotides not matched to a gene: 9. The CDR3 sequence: CASSHPWAGGSDTQYF. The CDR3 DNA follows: TGTGCCAGCAGCCACCCCTGGGCAGGGGGCTCAGATACGCAGTATTTT.

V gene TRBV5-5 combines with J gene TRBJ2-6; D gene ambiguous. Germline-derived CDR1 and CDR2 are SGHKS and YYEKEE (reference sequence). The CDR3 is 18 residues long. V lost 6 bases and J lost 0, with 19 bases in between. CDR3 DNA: TGTGCCAGCATCCCCCGAGAAATTCTAAGCTCTGGGGCCAACGTCCTGACTTTC. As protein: CASIPREILSSGANVLTF.

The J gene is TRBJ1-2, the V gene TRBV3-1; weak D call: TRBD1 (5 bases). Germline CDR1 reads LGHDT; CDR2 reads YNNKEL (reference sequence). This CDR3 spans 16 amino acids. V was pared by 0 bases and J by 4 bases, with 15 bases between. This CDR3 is CASSQDVGRQSYGYTF. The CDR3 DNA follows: TGTGCCAGCAGCCAAGATGTGGGACGACAAAGCTATGGCTACACCTTC.

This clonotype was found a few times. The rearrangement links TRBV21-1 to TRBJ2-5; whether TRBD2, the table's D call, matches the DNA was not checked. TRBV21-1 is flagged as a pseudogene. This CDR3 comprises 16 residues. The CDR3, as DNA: TGTGCCAGCAGCAAGAGGTGCAGGGAAGGCACCTATGAGCAGTACTTC. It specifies CASSKRCREGTYEQYF.

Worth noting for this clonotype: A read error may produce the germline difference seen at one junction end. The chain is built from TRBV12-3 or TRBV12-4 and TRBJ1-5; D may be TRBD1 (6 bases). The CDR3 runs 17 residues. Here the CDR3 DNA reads TGTGCCAGCAGATTAGACCCAGGGGATATGGGCAATCAGCCCCAGCATTTT. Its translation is CASRLDPGDMGNQPQHF.

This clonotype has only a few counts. This chain's CDR3 is CASSDPRLLVGEKLFF. The CDR3 DNA reads as TGTGCCAGCAGTGACCCACGTCTCCTGGTTGGTGAAAAACTGTTTTTT. This chain connects TRBV6-1 to TRBJ1-4, with unresolved D. The V end was cut by 3 bases, the J end by 7 bases, with 18 bases between. Germline V gives CDR1 MNHNS, CDR2 SASEGT. The CDR3 has 16 amino acids.

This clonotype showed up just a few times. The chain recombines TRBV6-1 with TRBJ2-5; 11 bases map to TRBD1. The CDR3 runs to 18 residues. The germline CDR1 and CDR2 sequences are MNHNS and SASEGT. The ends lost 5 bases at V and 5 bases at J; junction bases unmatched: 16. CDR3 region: CASSPDSGTGGRGETQYF. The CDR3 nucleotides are TGTGCCAGCAGTCCTGACTCCGGGACAGGGGGTAGAGGGGAGACCCAGTACTTC.

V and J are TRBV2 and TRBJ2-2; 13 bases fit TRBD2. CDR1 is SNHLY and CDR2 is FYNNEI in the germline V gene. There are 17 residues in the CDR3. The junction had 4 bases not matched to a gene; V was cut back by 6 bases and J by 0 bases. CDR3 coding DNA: TGTGCCAGCAGCCAGACTAGCGGGAGGTCGAACACCGGGGAGCTGTTTTTT. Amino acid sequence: CASSQTSGRSNTGELFF.